The next 30 T cell receptor beta chains were all read from a single sample in a study of T cells after yellow fever vaccination. A single record per CDR3 protein comes from TCRdb applying MiXCR to the 5' RACE reads. Here the sample spans 300,000 to 400,000 distinct CDR3 sequences, around 12% being singletons. The sequencing here drew on CD4+ T cells sorted from PBMCs, taken 15 days after the yellow fever booster vaccination. These receptors all come from a man aged 18 to 30 who received the YFV17D yellow fever vaccine.

This sequence joins TRBV5-1 and TRBJ1-2; D gene unclear. Germline CDR1 reads SGHRS; CDR2 reads YFSETQ. This CDR3 region has 15 residues. Trimming stripped 5 bases from V and 2 bases from J, with 16 bases between. The CDR3 DNA reads as TGCGCCAGCAGGAATTATGTGCTGATAAACTATGGCTACACCTTC. It yields the protein CASRNYVLINYGYTF.

The rearrangement joins TRBV6-5 to TRBJ2-3; 8 nucleotides align to TRBD1. The CDR3 runs to 14 residues. With V trimmed by 6 bases and J by 2 bases, 4 bases remained unmatched. Germline lookup yields CDR1 MNHEY and CDR2 SVGAGI. The CDR3 region is CASRRQGNTDTQYF. The CDR3 region has the DNA TGTGCCAGCAGAAGACAGGGGAACACAGATACGCAGTATTTT.

CDR3 coding DNA: TGTGCCATCAGTGACCGAACAGATACCGGGGAGCTGTTTTTT. It is translated as CAISDRTDTGELFF. The chain combines TRBV10-3 with TRBJ2-2; no definite D call. The V gene's germline CDR1 is ENHRY and CDR2 SYGVKD. V was clipped by 3 bases and J by 5 bases, with 10 bases between them. There are 14 residues in the CDR3.

The chain links TRBV4-2 to TRBJ2-5; the D gene is possibly TRBD2 (6 bases). Germline loops: CDR1 LGHNA, CDR2 YNFKEQ. The CDR3 consists of 14 residues. V was clipped by 5 bases and J by 4 bases, with 14 bases between them. The CDR3 is CASSDPAGRETQYF. CDR3 nucleotide sequence: TGTGCCAGCAGCGATCCCGCGGGACGAGAGACCCAGTACTTC.

V is TRBV7-2 and J is TRBJ1-3; D unclear. Trimming pared 0 bases from V and 6 bases from J, leaving 9 bases between. In germline, CDR1 is SGHTA, CDR2 FQGNSA. The CDR3 contains 14 residues. The CDR3 region is CASSLARDTNTIYF. CDR3 DNA: TGTGCCAGCAGCTTAGCCAGAGACACAAACACCATATATTTT.

The V call is TRBV5-1, the J call TRBJ1-2; 8 bases align to TRBD1. Germline V gene data show CDR1 as SGHRS and CDR2 as YFSETQ. The CDR3 consists of 13 residues. V dropped 0 bases and J dropped 7; count of bases not matched to a gene: 2. CDR3 in amino acids: CASSLGTGSGYTF. The CDR3 coding sequence is TGCGCCAGCAGCTTGGGGACAGGGTCTGGCTACACCTTC.

The genes are TRBV30 and TRBJ1-5; no definite D call. CDR1 and CDR2 (germline): GTSNPN, SVGIG (reference sequence). The V end lost 4 bases, the J end lost 5 bases, and 9 bases lay between the germline ends. CDR3 length equals 12 residues. DNA for the CDR3: TGTGCCTGGAAGGCGACTCATCAGCCCCAGCATTTT. This translates into CAWKATHQPQHF. Drawing the rest from reference TRBV30 and TRBJ1-5, the complete variable domain is SQTIHQWPATLVQPVGSPLSLECTVEGTSNPNLYWYRQAAGRGLQLLFYSVGIGQISSEVPQNLSASRPQDRQFILSSKKLLLSDSGFYLCAWKATHQPQHFGDGTRLSIL.

V usage is TRBV25-1 and J usage is TRBJ2-5, with D perhaps TRBD1 (6 bases). The CDR3 totals 14 residues. V lost 1 base to trimming and J lost 3 bases, with 9 bases between them. Germline V CDR1 and CDR2: MGHDK, SYGVNS. CDR3 region: CASSESGDKETQYF. The CDR3, as DNA: TGTGCCAGCAGTGAATCAGGGGATAAAGAGACCCAGTACTTC. Based on the CDR3 plus reference TRBV25-1 and TRBJ2-5, the full variable domain is EADIYQTPRYLVIGTGKKITLECSQTMGHDKMYWYQQDPGMELHLIHYSYGVNSTEKGDLSSESTVSRIRTEHFPLTLESARPSHTSQYLCASSESGDKETQYFGPGTRLLVL.

This clonotype has just a few counts. V is TRBV6-2 or TRBV6-3 and J is TRBJ2-1, with TRBD1 matching 8 bases. Per the germline V gene, CDR1 is MNHEY and CDR2 is SVGEGT. This CDR3 spans 16 amino acids. With 6 bases clipped from V and 6 bases from J, the junction kept 13 bases outside the gene matches. The CDR3 sequence: CASRVRLRGRSNEQFF. CDR3 DNA: TGTGCCAGCAGAGTTAGACTCAGGGGGCGCAGCAATGAGCAGTTCTTC.

V gene TRBV10-3 combines with J gene TRBJ1-1; perhaps TRBD1 as D (6 bases). This CDR3 comprises 14 residues. The germline V gene has CDR1 ENHRY and CDR2 SYGVKD. V was pared by 0 bases and J by 6 bases, with 11 bases between. The CDR3 protein is CAISESIGGPEAFF. DNA for the CDR3: TGTGCCATCAGTGAGTCGATAGGGGGGCCTGAAGCTTTCTTT.

In its sample, this clonotype was seen many times. J is TRBJ2-3 and V is TRBV7-2; TRBD2 agrees at 11 bases. The CDR3 loop spans 15 amino acids. Germline CDR1 reads SGHTA; CDR2 reads FQGNSA. V lost 5 bases and J lost 7; bases outside the gene matches: 8. As DNA, the CDR3 is TGTGCCAGCAGCCTTGTAGCGGGGGGGCCGAATACGCAGTATTTT. It specifies CASSLVAGGPNTQYF.

There are many counts of this clonotype. CDR3 DNA: TGTGCCAGCAGCGGCTACAATGAGCAGTTCTTC. This encodes CASSGYNEQFF. V and J are TRBV7-2 and TRBJ2-1; no clear D gene. Trimming stripped 5 bases from V and 3 bases from J, with 2 bases between. The length of the CDR3 is 11 residues. Germline CDR1 is SGHTA and CDR2 is FQGNSA.

The rearrangement joins TRBV4-1 to TRBJ1-1; D perhaps matches TRBD1 (6 bases). The CDR3 has 17 amino acids. V was cut by 2 bases and J by 1 base, with 17 bases left in between. Germline lookup yields CDR1 MGHRA and CDR2 YSYEKL. The CDR3 spells CASSQNAGGHRNTEAFF. In nucleotides, the CDR3 is TGCGCCAGCAGCCAAAATGCGGGGGGCCATAGGAACACTGAAGCTTTCTTT.

This clonotype was recorded a few times. The J gene is TRBJ2-2, the V gene TRBV20-1; the D gene could be TRBD1 or TRBD2 (6 bases each). CDR3 length: 16 amino acids. Germline V lookup: CDR1 DFQATT, CDR2 SNEGSKA (reference sequence). V gave up 1 base and J gave up 1 base, with 13 bases separating them. The CDR3 protein is CSARGRGAKNTGELFF. CDR3 bases: TGCAGTGCTAGAGGGAGGGGGGCGAAGAACACCGGGGAGCTGTTTTTT.

This clonotype has at least ten counts. The chain employs TRBV10-3 and TRBJ2-3, with 11 nucleotides matching TRBD2. This CDR3 has 17 residues. Germline V gives CDR1 ENHRY, CDR2 SYGVKD. V dropped 6 bases and J dropped 0; count of bases not matched to a gene: 8. CDR3 sequence: CAISGRRTSGSTDTQYF. The CDR3 DNA follows: TGTGCCATCAGCGGGAGGAGGACTAGCGGGAGCACAGATACGCAGTATTTT.

The rearrangement uses TRBV20-1 and TRBJ2-7, with TRBD1 matching 9 bases. The CDR3 sequence is 13 residues long. CDR1 and CDR2 from the germline V gene are DFQATT and SNEGSKA (reference sequence). The junction had 6 bases not matched to a gene; V was cut back by 5 bases and J by 4 bases. In DNA form, the CDR3 reads TGCAGTGCTGAACAGGGGGCGGCTTACGAGCAGTACTTC. Amino acid sequence: CSAEQGAAYEQYF.

The chain uses TRBV12-3 or TRBV12-4 and TRBJ1-6; D not resolved. Between the trimmed V and J ends, which lost 5 bases and 7 bases, there was a span of 18 bases. This CDR3 is built from 16 residues. In DNA form, the CDR3 reads TGTGCCAGCAGTGCCCGGACGGGGTTGGGGAATTCACCCCTCCACTTT. Encoded protein: CASSARTGLGNSPLHF.

The genes are TRBV6-5 and TRBJ2-3; D tentatively fits TRBD1 or TRBD2 (5 bases each). CDR1 is MNHEY and CDR2 is SVGAGI in the germline V gene. This CDR3 spans 13 amino acids. Trimming stripped 8 bases from V and 2 bases from J, with 11 bases between. The CDR3 reads CASQGRATDTQYF. As DNA, the CDR3 is TGTGCCAGCCAGGGACGGGCCACAGATACGCAGTATTTT.

The genes are TRBV20-1 and TRBJ2-5; TRBD2 matches 12 bases. The CDR3 sequence is 15 residues long. Germline trimming cut 3 bases from V and 4 bases from J; bases unmatched to any gene: 6. CDR1 is DFQATT, CDR2 SNEGSKA, per germline (reference sequence). The CDR3, as DNA: TGCAGTGCTAGCGGGGCTAGCGGGGGGGGAGAGACCCAGTACTTC. Residues: CSASGASGGGETQYF.

The V and J genes are TRBV6-2 or TRBV6-3 and TRBJ2-5; D remains ambiguous. V lost 5 bases and J 5 bases, leaving 12 bases between the germline ends. Germline V gene lookup returns CDR1 MNHEY and CDR2 SVGEGT. The length of the CDR3 is 13 residues. The CDR3: CASSPRLPETQYF. CDR3 nucleotide sequence: TGTGCCAGCAGTCCCAGGTTACCCGAGACCCAGTACTTC.

This clonotype has a handful of counts. The V call is TRBV11-2, the J call TRBJ2-1, with TRBD2 as a possible D gene (5 bases). V lost 8 bases to trimming and J lost 1 base, with 9 bases between them. Germline CDR1 and CDR2: SGHAT and FQNNGV. The length of the CDR3 is 13 residues. CDR3 sequence (DNA): TGTGCCAGCGGGGAGAGTTCCTACAATGAGCAGTTCTTC. Amino acid sequence: CASGESSYNEQFF.

The table lists this clonotype with a few counts. The V gene is TRBV20-1, the J gene TRBJ2-4, with 7 bases identical to TRBD1. CDR3 length: 14 amino acids. With 3 bases clipped from V and 3 bases from J, the junction kept 5 bases outside the gene matches. Germline values: CDR1 DFQATT, CDR2 SNEGSKA (reference sequence). For the CDR3, the DNA is TGCAGTGCTAGCGGGGCAGGGGGCAAAAACATTCAGTACTTC. This encodes CSASGAGGKNIQYF.

This clonotype was seen a handful of times. This chain links TRBV6-2 or TRBV6-3 with TRBJ2-7, with a possible D match to TRBD2 (5 bases). Deletions cut 6 bases from V and 4 bases from J, with 10 bases between. The CDR3 runs to 12 residues. Germline loops: CDR1 MNHEY, CDR2 SVGEGT. CDR3 in DNA: TGTGCCAGCAGGACGGACTTTTACGAGCAGTACGTC. It yields the protein CASRTDFYEQYV.

This chain links TRBV6-6 with TRBJ2-2; 8 bases are shared with TRBD2. The CDR3 extends over 16 amino acids. V shed 2 bases, J shed 3 bases, and the junction held 5 bases outside the gene matches. The germline CDR1 and CDR2 sequences are MNHNY and SVGAGI (reference sequence). Written as DNA, the CDR3 is TGTGCCAGCAGTTACGGTTCCGGGGGGGACACCGGGGAGCTGTTTTTT. Residues: CASSYGSGGDTGELFF.

V is TRBV10-2 and J is TRBJ2-1; 9 bases agree with TRBD1. The CDR3 spans 13 residues. With V trimmed by 7 bases and J by 6 bases, 4 bases remained unmatched. Germline-derived CDR1 and CDR2 are WSHSY and SAAADI. The CDR3 DNA sequence: TGCGCCAGCAAGGGACAGGGATCCAATGAGCAGTTCTTC. This gives the protein CASKGQGSNEQFF.

This clonotype has ten or more counts. This chain uses TRBV4-3 with TRBJ2-5; D possibly corresponds to TRBD1 (6 bases). The CDR3 totals 13 residues. Looked up from germline, CDR1 is LGHNA and CDR2 is YSLEER. Trimming removed 8 bases at V and 7 bases at J, with 17 bases between. The CDR3 nucleotides are TGCGCCAGCGGTGAACGGGACATTGGGACCCAGTACTTC. This encodes CASGERDIGTQYF.

This chain joins TRBV5-1 and TRBJ1-6, with a weak D call TRBD1 (5 bases). The CDR3 contains 15 residues. Germline CDR1 and CDR2: SGHRS and YFSETQ. Trimming pared 4 bases from V and 7 bases from J, leaving 15 bases between. The CDR3 DNA reads as TGCGCCAGCAGCACGTACCCTGGGACGAATTCACCCCTCCACTTT. Protein product: CASSTYPGTNSPLHF.

The chain employs TRBV3-1 and TRBJ1-2; D unresolved. The CDR3 extends over 15 amino acids. V lost 0 bases, J lost 5 bases, and 13 bases lay in between. Germline assignment: CDR1 LGHDT and CDR2 YNNKEL (reference sequence). CDR3 nucleotide sequence: TGTGCCAGCAGCCAAGATAATCGAGCTGAGTATGGCTACACCTTC. It is translated as CASSQDNRAEYGYTF.

This clonotype was seen only a few times. The chain combines TRBV10-3 with TRBJ1-1; D remains unclear. The CDR3 covers 16 residues. Germline lookup yields CDR1 ENHRY and CDR2 SYGVKD. The V and J ends lost 4 bases and 3 bases respectively, with 18 bases between them. CDR3 loop: CAISAWRKTEDTEAFF. For the CDR3, the DNA is TGTGCCATCAGTGCGTGGAGGAAAACGGAGGACACTGAAGCTTTCTTT.

This clonotype was detected only a few times. The V gene is TRBV7-2, the J gene TRBJ2-1; D is perhaps TRBD2 (6 bases). Germline loops: CDR1 SGHTA, CDR2 FQGNSA. Trimming pared 5 bases from V and 0 bases from J, leaving 20 bases between. The CDR3 consists of 18 residues. This CDR3 reads CASSRFRLVGNSYNEQFF. The CDR3 nucleotides read TGTGCCAGCAGCCGCTTCCGACTAGTCGGAAACTCCTACAATGAGCAGTTCTTC. The full variable domain, in which reference TRBV7-2 and TRBJ2-1 provide the parts outside the CDR3, is GAGVSQSPSNKVTEKGKDVELRCDPISGHTALYWYRQSLGQGLEFLIYFQGNSAPDKSGLPSDRFSAERTGGSVSTLTIQRTQQEDSAVYLCASSRFRLVGNSYNEQFFGPGTRLTVL.